The entry below gives a single T cell receptor (beta chain) sequence along with its context. The antigen this receptor binds is unknown. The input lacks base qualities; no much larger clone sits a single base away. The donors were included in the validation cohort of over a hundred subjects, a group kept apart from the roughly 670-subject first cohort. For CDR1 and CDR2, the germline V gene lists SGHRS and YFSETQ. V and J are trimmed by 3 bases and 8 bases, and the gene matches miss 3 bases of the junction. There are 14 amino acids in the CDR3, from cysteine to phenylalanine inclusive. The retained sequence is limited to the CDR3, 42 bases, with the frame set at the first base. The receptor library was made with the immunoSEQ multiplex PCR assay. The study's processing was this. To diagnose cytomegalovirus status from the catalog of TCR beta chain sequences, a statistical classification framework was built. TCRdb took over this immuneACCESS table, retaining in-frame rearrangements with V and J assigned. Such tables are incomplete; in checked studies, under half of the missing clones stem from an unresolved V gene, and the remainder is unexplained. V and J calls plus clone size are reproduced from that table; the DNA served to infer D and trimming. For this sample there are about 350,000 clones; about nine tenths appear just once. Over 1% of the sample is held by the ten biggest clonotypes.

The sample belongs to a study of cytomegalovirus exposure and HLA in healthy donors (dated by TCRdb to about 2017). At the level of the whole study: According to a later analysis, the 120 or so validation repertoires were produced on the same platform as the roughly 720 repertoires of the first cohort. The study was designed to test whether signatures of past pathogen exposure could be identified by cataloging public T cell receptors. Besides the first cohort of around 670 subjects, a separate validation cohort made up of about 120 different subjects was used. The study combined high-throughput TCR immunosequencing, statistical association of individual TCRs with disease status, and machine learning to predict cytomegalovirus infection status.

Overall study outcomes, separate from this receptor: Three of the identified cytomegalovirus-associated TCR beta chains were confirmed in vitro to be specific for cytomegalovirus antigens. The authors suggested that the approach could potentially be generalized to other disease states and immunological phenotypes. A later analysis lacked HLA typing for the validation cohort, so it scored co-occurrence in that cohort across all 110 or so repertoires. In both the original and validation cohorts, the classifier was reported to diagnose cytomegalovirus status with high specificity and sensitivity. Across donors, most TCR sequences were observed very rarely, whereas some public TCRs were present in many individuals. Subsequent analysis determined that TCRs grouped into clusters in the first cohort also showed a tendency toward co-occurrence across the 120 validation repertoires, and 90% to 95% of cluster scores exceeded 0. A total of roughly 160 TCR beta chains were listed by the study as associated with cytomegalovirus.

The clonotype comes from a woman aged 30 to 39 in good health and CMV-seropositive. Here the chain combines TRBV5-1 and TRBJ1-6; TRBD1 agrees with 9 junctional bases. Sequencing input: PBMCs. The CDR3 protein is CASSSDRGDSPLHF. The DNA sequence reads TGCGCCAGCAGCTCGGACAGGGGAGATTCACCCCTCCACTTT.